Listed below are T cell receptor beta chains from one sample, sequenced in a study of T cell responses to AZD1222 COVID-19 vaccine. TCRdb's table, derived via immunoSEQ multiplex PCR, lists solely in-frame clones and lacks some. This sample carries 100,000 to 150,000 clones, 85% to 90% of them seen once, and the ten largest clones take 20% to 25%. The sample in question was peripheral blood, obtained on day 0 of AZD1222 vaccination. The receptors were sampled from an adult in good health. The conserved cysteine and the conserved F or W are not part of the CDR3 here. The D gene is left open where the match is weak.

TRBV4-3	TRBJ2-5	.	ASSQDGERETQY
TRBV2	TRBJ2-3	.	ASSKDRDLSTDTQY
TRBV3-1/TRBV3-2	TRBJ2-2	TRBD1	ASSHAQGAGELF
TRBV7-8	TRBJ1-1	TRBD1	ASSRDRGNTEAF
TRBV2	TRBJ1-5	.	ASSVGAVGSLGNQPQH
TRBV7-8	TRBJ1-1	.	ASSFQLNRNMNTEAF
TRBV7-9	TRBJ1-1	.	ASSSFGRSTVNTEAF
TRBV11-2	TRBJ1-1	.	ASSPERIEAF
TRBV6-5	TRBJ1-3	TRBD1	ASNKQGDGNTIY
TRBV7-9	TRBJ2-5	.	ASSSRD
TRBV28	TRBJ2-5	TRBD2	ASSLASGVFYQETQY
TRBV4-2	TRBJ1-6	TRBD1	ASSQDWDRIKNSPLH
TRBV5-1	TRBJ2-7	.	ASSLLPGSHEQY
TRBV27	TRBJ2-7	.	ASSFGAEGNQY
TRBV5-1	TRBJ1-2	.	ASSNPNEDGNYGYT
TRBV19	TRBJ1-1	TRBD1	ASSSPGGMNTEAF
TRBV5-1	TRBJ2-2	.	ASSLVAAGHPNTGELF
TRBV7-2	TRBJ2-7	.	ASSLIGEQY
TRBV27	TRBJ2-7	TRBD2	ASSSAGLAGRSSYEQY
TRBV28	TRBJ1-5	.	ASSPLTGKTNQPQH
TRBV6-5	TRBJ1-1	.	ASSPGAEAF
TRBV6-2/TRBV6-3	TRBJ2-7	.	ASSYSQKGTYEQY
TRBV28	TRBJ1-6	.	ASGWDNSPLH
TRBV7-7	TRBJ1-6	.	ASSLGQGDPLH
TRBV19	TRBJ2-6	.	ASTFQTGANVLT
TRBV7-2	TRBJ1-3	.	ASSLGVAGNTIY
TRBV29-1	TRBJ2-6	.	SVEVPSGANVLT
TRBV29-1	TRBJ1-1	.	SVLQVASVAF
TRBV11-2	TRBJ1-5	TRBD1	ASSLGPGQRPGPQH
TRBV5-8	TRBJ2-7	.	ASRTVYEQY
TRBV7-2	TRBJ2-7	.	ASSFDAYEQY
TRBV5-8	TRBJ2-1	TRBD1	ASSNRDRGLNEQF
TRBV4-3	TRBJ2-7	TRBD2	ASSQTGGVVEQY
TRBV27	TRBJ2-7	.	ASSLSPRSYREGSYEQY
TRBV11-2	TRBJ2-1	.	ASSPSPTGGQF
TRBV5-4	TRBJ2-7	TRBD1	ASSSLGQGAYEQY
TRBV11-2	TRBJ2-2	TRBD1	ASNQGVGTGELF
TRBV4-3	TRBJ2-7	TRBD2	ASSQETSGGGLGSYEQY
TRBV4-3	TRBJ2-7	TRBD1	ASSPGQSYEQY
TRBV4-3	TRBJ2-7	.	ASSQDSQGIYEQY
TRBV27	TRBJ1-4	.	ASSPLERVNEKLF
TRBV28	TRBJ1-1	.	ASSGRAEAF
TRBV2	TRBJ1-6	TRBD1	ASSGGQGYNSPLH
TRBV28	TRBJ1-5	.	ASSLPDVGNQPQH
TRBV5-6	TRBJ2-7	TRBD2	ASSPWTSGPYEQY
TRBV27	TRBJ2-1	TRBD2	ASSLRGAYNEQF
TRBV19	TRBJ1-1	TRBD1	ASRDRDFEAF
TRBV15	TRBJ1-5	TRBD1	ATSEDRGHQPQH
TRBV24-1	TRBJ1-6	.	ATSDPTENNSPLH
TRBV4-1	TRBJ1-2	.	ASSQDSGARGGYT
TRBV3-1/TRBV3-2	TRBJ1-1	TRBD1	ASNHRGGKTEAF
TRBV28	TRBJ1-5	.	ASSWQGGYSNQPQH
TRBV5-1	TRBJ1-3	TRBD1	ASSKGQGNTIY
TRBV3-1/TRBV3-2	TRBJ2-5	.	ASSSGGSRGETQY
TRBV5-1	TRBJ2-2	TRBD1	ASTDRGTITGELF
TRBV7-6	TRBJ2-2	TRBD1	ASNLGQGGTGELF
TRBV5-6	TRBJ2-2	TRBD1	ASSPDRFNGELF
TRBV7-2	TRBJ1-1	.	ASSLDGSHLFEAF
TRBV18	TRBJ2-5	.	ASSPITDTQETQY